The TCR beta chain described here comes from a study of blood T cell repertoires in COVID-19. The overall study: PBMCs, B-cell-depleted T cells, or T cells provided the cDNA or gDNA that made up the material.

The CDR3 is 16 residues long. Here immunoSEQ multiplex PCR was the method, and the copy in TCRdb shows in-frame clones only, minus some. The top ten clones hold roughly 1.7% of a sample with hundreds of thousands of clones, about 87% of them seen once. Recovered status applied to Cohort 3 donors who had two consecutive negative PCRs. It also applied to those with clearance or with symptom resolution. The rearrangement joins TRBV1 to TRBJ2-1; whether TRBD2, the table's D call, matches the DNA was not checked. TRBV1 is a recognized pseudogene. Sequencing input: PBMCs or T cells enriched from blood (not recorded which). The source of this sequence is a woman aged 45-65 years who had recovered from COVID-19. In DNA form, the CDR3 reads TGCACCAGCAGCCACCCCCAGGAGGGGCGCATATATGAGCAGTTCTTC. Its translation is CTSSHPQEGRIYEQFF.